The sequence of this T cell receptor (beta chain) was determined in a study of CD8 T cells in Susac syndrome. V was trimmed by 6 bases and J by 0 bases, leaving 9 bases between them. Germline V CDR1 and CDR2: LNHDA, SQIVND (reference sequence). The CDR3 runs to 13 residues. Random hexamers were used to reverse transcribe an amount of roughly 0.45 to 1 ug RNA. Amplification of TCR beta CDR3 was carried out by immunoSEQ multiplex PCR, which covered 54 Vbeta and 13 Jbeta segments. TCRdb passed the immunoSEQ multiplex PCR reads through MiXCR, listing each CDR3 protein once. The profile shows some 130,000 distinct CDR3 sequences, around 94% of them singletons.

The sequenced material came from CD4+ T cells from PBMCs. This rearrangement joins TRBV19 to TRBJ2-7, with unresolved D. The TCR originated in a human donor with multiple sclerosis. In nucleotides, the CDR3 is TGTGCCAGTAGCGGGCACCTCTCCTACGAGCAGTACTTC. Translation gives CASSGHLSYEQYF.